These 19 T cell receptor beta chains originate from one sample sequenced in a study of T cells in tumors after PD-1 blockade. Data came from immunoSEQ multiplex PCR; TCRdb stores just in-frame clones and leaves some out. In the table there are 45,000 to 60,000 clones, around four fifths of which are singletons. Sequenced material: PBMCs, taken before anti-PD-1 therapy. Source of these receptors: a human donor with advanced basal cell or squamous cell carcinoma (not recorded which).

The chain combines TRBV5-1 with TRBJ1-5, with D unclear. V lost 1 base to trimming and J lost 0 bases, with 8 bases between them. The germline gives CDR1 SGHRS, CDR2 YFSETQ. This CDR3 region has 15 residues. The CDR3 DNA reads as TGCGCCAGCAGCTTGAACGGGGATAGCAATCAGCCCCAGCATTTT. As protein: CASSLNGDSNQPQHF. The complete variable domain, with remaining parts taken from reference TRBV5-1 and TRBJ1-5, reads KAGVTQTPRYLIKTRGQQVTLSCSPISGHRSVSWYQQTPGQGLQFLFEYFSETQRNKGNFPGRFSGRQFSNSRSEMNVSTLELGDSALYLCASSLNGDSNQPQHFGDGTRLSIL.

This sequence joins TRBV4-2 and TRBJ1-3; D not certain. The germline CDR1 and CDR2 sequences are LGHNA and YNFKEQ. The CDR3 contains 15 residues. Between the trimmed V and J ends, which lost 1 base and 4 bases, there was a span of 11 bases. CDR3 region: CASSQGVGNGNTIYF. DNA for the CDR3: TGTGCCAGCAGCCAAGGGGTTGGGAACGGAAACACCATATATTTT.

This clone appeared many times. This CDR3 reads CASSPGPPFLEGANEKLFF. CDR3 DNA: TGTGCCAGCAGTCCAGGACCGCCCTTTCTTGAGGGAGCTAATGAAAAACTGTTTTTT. This chain uses TRBV7-9 with TRBJ1-4; no reliable D call. The ends were cut back, 6 bases at V and 3 bases at J, with 26 bases in the middle. CDR1 is SEHNR and CDR2 is FQNEAQ in the germline V gene (reference sequence). The CDR3 totals 19 residues.

The V call is TRBV28, the J call TRBJ1-2; D might be TRBD1 (5 bases). CDR3 length equals 13 residues. Germline CDR1 MDHEN, CDR2 SYDVKM. V lost 4 bases to trimming and J lost 7 bases, with 13 bases between them. CDR3 sequence reads: CASSSAGWSGYTF. The CDR3 DNA reads TGTGCCAGCAGTTCAGCAGGGTGGAGTGGCTACACCTTC.

The chain uses TRBV28 and TRBJ1-1, with D unresolved. V dropped 4 bases and J dropped 5 bases, with 14 bases sitting between them. Germline V CDR1 and CDR2: MDHEN, SYDVKM. The CDR3 runs 14 residues. The CDR3 loop is CASSSLGEGTEAFF. In nucleotides, the CDR3 is TGTGCCAGCAGTTCCTTAGGAGAAGGGACTGAAGCTTTCTTT.

The chain joins TRBV7-9 to TRBJ1-5, with D uncertain. CDR3 size: 16 residues. V was shortened by 1 base and J by 7 bases, with 17 bases between the two germline ends. Germline CDR1 reads SEHNR; CDR2 reads FQNEAQ (reference sequence). The CDR3 spells CASSLEFKEPQQPQHF. The CDR3 DNA sequence: TGTGCCAGCAGCTTAGAATTTAAGGAACCCCAACAGCCCCAGCATTTT.

The chain carries TRBV24-1 and TRBJ1-1; tentatively, D is TRBD1 (5 bases). The CDR3 is made up of 13 amino acids. Germline V CDR1 and CDR2: KGHDR, SFDVKD. V dropped 4 bases and J dropped 4 bases, with 9 bases sitting between them. CDR3 amino acids: CATSEGEGTEAFF. The DNA of the CDR3 is TGTGCCACCAGTGAGGGGGAGGGCACTGAAGCTTTCTTT.

There are a few counts of this clone. This chain connects TRBV27 to TRBJ2-3, with D hard to call. Germline CDR1 reads MNHEY; CDR2 reads SMNVEV (reference sequence). The CDR3 runs 13 residues. Trimming took off 6 bases at V and 2 bases at J, with 9 bases between the two ends. The CDR3 DNA reads TGTGCCAGCAGAGTGAGTTACACAGATACGCAGTATTTT. Translating it yields CASRVSYTDTQYF.

The V call is TRBV18, the J call TRBJ2-7, with D possibly TRBD1 on 6 matching bases. The CDR3 spans 13 residues. CDR1 is KGHSH and CDR2 is LQKENI in the germline V gene. V lost 3 bases and J 6 bases, leaving 12 bases between the germline ends. The CDR3 bases are TGTGCCAGCTCACCTTCCGGGACACTCGAGCAGTACTTC. This translates into CASSPSGTLEQYF.

The chain couples TRBV12-3 or TRBV12-4 to TRBJ1-1; D is unclear. This CDR3 has 11 amino acids. Trimming shortened V by 7 bases and J by 1 base, and 4 bases separated the two germline ends. The DNA of the CDR3 is TGTGCCAGCACCCGGAACACTGAAGCTTTCTTT. Translating it yields CASTRNTEAFF.

V and J are TRBV11-3 and TRBJ2-7; 8 bases match TRBD1. This CDR3 has 13 residues. Germline CDR1 and CDR2: SGHNT and YENEEA. Trimming took 11 bases from V and 4 from J; bases not matched to a gene: 10. The CDR3 coding sequence is TGTGCCTGTTCAGGACAGGGTCCATACGAGCAGTACTTC. Its protein is CACSGQGPYEQYF.

The chain carries TRBV19 and TRBJ1-5; D uncertain. Germline CDR1 is LNHDA and CDR2 is SQIVND (reference sequence). Trimming shortened V by 4 bases and J by 4 bases, and 14 bases separated the two germline ends. The CDR3 length is 15 residues. The CDR3 protein is CASSTGHRPNQPQHF. CDR3 bases: TGTGCCAGTAGTACGGGCCACCGCCCTAATCAGCCCCAGCATTTT.

The J gene is TRBJ2-7, the V gene TRBV2; D remains ambiguous. Germline V gene data show CDR1 as SNHLY and CDR2 as FYNNEI. V lost 7 bases, J lost 3 bases, and 10 bases lay in between. The CDR3 has 12 amino acids. DNA for the CDR3: TGTGCCAGCAAGATAGGAGACTACGAGCAGTACTTC. This encodes CASKIGDYEQYF.

The chain has TRBV11-3 and TRBJ2-3, with D possibly TRBD2 on 5 matching bases. There are 15 residues in the CDR3. The ends were cut back, 3 bases at V and 0 bases at J, with 10 bases in the middle. Germline assignment: CDR1 SGHNT and CDR2 YENEEA. CDR3 in amino acids: CASSFSDTSTDTQYF. As DNA, the CDR3 is TGTGCCAGCAGCTTTAGCGACACTAGCACAGATACGCAGTATTTT. The variable domain in full, completed from reference TRBV11-3 and TRBJ2-3, reads EAGVVQSPRYKIIEKKQPVAFWCNPISGHNTLYWYLQNLGQGPELLIRYENEEAVDDSQLPKDRFSAERLKGVDSTLKIQPAELGDSAVYLCASSFSDTSTDTQYFGPGTRLTVL.

The chain has TRBV5-3 and TRBJ1-5, with TRBD1 matching over 10 bases. TRBV5-3 is annotated as an ORF whose role is uncertain. V dropped 0 bases and J dropped 1; count of bases not matched to a gene: 7. The CDR3 runs to 18 residues. CDR3 amino acids: CARSLGTGGRRSNQPQHF. The DNA of the CDR3 is TGTGCCAGAAGCTTGGGGACAGGGGGTAGGCGAAGCAATCAGCCCCAGCATTTT.

This chain links TRBV20-1 with TRBJ1-1; D gene uncertain. Germline CDR1 reads DFQATT; CDR2 reads SNEGSKA (reference sequence). V lost 7 bases, J lost 1 base, and 7 bases lay in between. This CDR3 region has 11 residues. CDR3 protein: CSVSGNTEAFF. As DNA, the CDR3 is TGCAGTGTATCAGGGAACACTGAAGCTTTCTTT.

V usage is TRBV6-5 and J usage is TRBJ1-2; D is possibly TRBD1 (5 bases). The CDR3 has 14 residues. With 6 bases removed from V and 5 bases from J, the gap between germline ends came to 16 bases. Germline lookup yields CDR1 MNHEY and CDR2 SVGAGI. This CDR3 reads CASRGVQARYGYTF. CDR3 coding DNA: TGTGCCAGCAGAGGGGTGCAGGCTCGGTATGGCTACACCTTC.

The chain combines TRBV5-6 with TRBJ2-5; the D is unclear. The CDR3 loop spans 12 amino acids. The V end lost 0 bases, the J end lost 4 bases, and 4 bases lay between the germline ends. Germline lookup yields CDR1 SGHDT and CDR2 YYEEEE. DNA for the CDR3: TGTGCCAGCAGCTTGGCCGTAGAGACCCAGTACTTC. Translation gives CASSLAVETQYF.

This chain links TRBV19 with TRBJ1-2; D unclear. The V gene lost 3 bases and the J gene lost 5 bases, with 16 bases spanning the gap. CDR1 LNHDA and CDR2 SQIVND come from the germline V gene (reference sequence). The CDR3 is made up of 15 amino acids. The CDR3 sequence: CASSIGIQSTYGYTF. The CDR3 bases are TGTGCCAGTAGTATCGGGATACAGAGTACTTATGGCTACACCTTC.